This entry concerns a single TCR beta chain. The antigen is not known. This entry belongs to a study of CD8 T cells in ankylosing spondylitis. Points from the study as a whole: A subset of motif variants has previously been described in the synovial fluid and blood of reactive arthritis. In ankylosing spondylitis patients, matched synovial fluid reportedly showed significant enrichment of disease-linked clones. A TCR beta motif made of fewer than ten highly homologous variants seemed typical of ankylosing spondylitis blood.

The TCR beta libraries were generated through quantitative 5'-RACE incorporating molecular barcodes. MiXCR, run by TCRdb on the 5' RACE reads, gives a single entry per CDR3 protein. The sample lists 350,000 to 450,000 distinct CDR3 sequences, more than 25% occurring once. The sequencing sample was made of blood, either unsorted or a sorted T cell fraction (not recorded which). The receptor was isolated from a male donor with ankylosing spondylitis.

The CDR3 is CASSPRGGEEEKLFF. The CDR3 region has the DNA TGTGCCAGCAGCCCCCGAGGAGGGGAGGAGGAAAAACTGTTTTTT. The chain couples TRBV7-2 to TRBJ1-4, with D possibly TRBD1 on 5 matching bases. This CDR3 has 15 amino acids. Trimming pared 5 bases from V and 8 bases from J, leaving 18 bases between. The V gene's germline CDR1 is SGHTA and CDR2 FQGNSA.